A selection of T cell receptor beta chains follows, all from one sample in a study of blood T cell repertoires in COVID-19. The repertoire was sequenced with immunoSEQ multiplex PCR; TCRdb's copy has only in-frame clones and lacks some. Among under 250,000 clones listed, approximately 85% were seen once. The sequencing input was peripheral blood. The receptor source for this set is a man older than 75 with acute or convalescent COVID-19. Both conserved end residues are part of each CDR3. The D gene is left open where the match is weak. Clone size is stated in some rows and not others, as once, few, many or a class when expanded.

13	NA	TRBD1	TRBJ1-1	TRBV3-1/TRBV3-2	CASSQADRVEAFF	TGTGCCAGCAGCCAGGCCGACAGGGTGGAAGCTTTCTTT
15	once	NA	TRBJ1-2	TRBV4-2	CASSQDGNTNYGYTF	TGTGCCAGCAGCCAAGACGGGAATACTAACTATGGCTACACCTTC
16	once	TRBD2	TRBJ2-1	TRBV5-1	CASSSRGLAGYNEQFF	TGCGCCAGCAGCTCCAGGGGACTAGCGGGATACAATGAGCAGTTCTTC
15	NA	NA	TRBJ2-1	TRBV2	CASRAGTHRIDEQFF	TGTGCCAGCAGGGCCGGGACACATCGGATCGATGAGCAGTTCTTC
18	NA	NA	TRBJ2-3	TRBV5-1	CASRWDSIKGASTDTQYF	TGCGCCAGCAGGTGGGACTCAATAAAGGGTGCTAGCACAGATACGCAGTATTTT
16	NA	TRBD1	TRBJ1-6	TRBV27	CASSFGPGGRNSPLHF	TGTGCCAGCAGTTTCGGCCCAGGGGGTCGTAACTCACCCCTCCACTTT
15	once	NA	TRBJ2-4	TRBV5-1	CASSWGGGRSDIQYF	TGCGCCAGCAGCTGGGGCGGGGGCAGGTCGGACATTCAGTACTTC
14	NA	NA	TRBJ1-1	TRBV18	CASSPLVADTEAFF	TGTGCCAGCTCACCCCTGGTGGCTGACACTGAAGCTTTCTTT
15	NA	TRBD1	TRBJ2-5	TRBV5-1	CASSLRTGGQETQYF	TGCGCCAGCAGCTTGCGTACAGGGGGCCAAGAGACCCAGTACTTC
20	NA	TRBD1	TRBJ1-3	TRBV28	CASRLAGTGYAGASGNTIYF	TGTGCCAGCAGGCTCGCCGGGACAGGGTATGCGGGGGCCTCTGGAAACACCATATATTTT
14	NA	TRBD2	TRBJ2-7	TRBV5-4	CASSSRLAGYEQYF	TGTGCCAGCAGCTCGAGACTAGCGGGCTACGAGCAGTACTTC
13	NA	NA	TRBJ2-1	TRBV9	CASSVVEGAEQFF	TGTGCCAGCAGCGTAGTGGAGGGAGCTGAGCAGTTCTTC
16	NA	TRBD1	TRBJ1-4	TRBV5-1	CASSLGTGFANEKLFF	TGCGCCAGCAGCCTCGGGACAGGGTTTGCTAATGAAAAACTGTTTTTT
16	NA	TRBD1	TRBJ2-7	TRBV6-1	CASSGNRDSVSYEQYF	TGTGCCAGCAGTGGGAACCGGGACAGCGTCTCCTACGAGCAGTACTTC
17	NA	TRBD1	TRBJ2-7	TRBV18	CASSPPNMGQGSYEQYF	TGTGCCAGCTCACCCCCGAATATGGGACAGGGTTCCTACGAGCAGTACTTC
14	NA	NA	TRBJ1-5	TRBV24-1	CATRGAGELQPQHF	TGTGCCACCCGTGGGGCAGGGGAACTACAGCCCCAGCATTTT
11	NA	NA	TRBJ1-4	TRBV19	CASRLNSGLFF	TGTGCCAGTAGGTTAAACAGCGGGCTGTTTTTT
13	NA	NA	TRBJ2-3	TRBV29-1	CSVARDSTDTQYF	TGCAGCGTTGCGCGGGATAGCACAGATACGCAGTATTTT
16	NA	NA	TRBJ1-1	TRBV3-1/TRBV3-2	CASSQGLREVRTEAFF	TGTGCCAGCAGCCAAGGACTCAGGGAGGTTCGGACTGAAGCTTTCTTT
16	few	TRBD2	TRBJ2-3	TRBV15	CATSSELAGGTDTQYF	TGTGCCACCAGCAGTGAACTAGCGGGGGGCACAGATACGCAGTATTTT
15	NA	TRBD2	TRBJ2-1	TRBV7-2	CASSLAASGFNEQFF	TGTGCCAGCAGCTTAGCGGCTAGCGGGTTCAATGAGCAGTTCTTC
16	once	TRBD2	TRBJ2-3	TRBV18	CASSPFSGRARDTQYF	TGTGCCAGCTCACCCTTTAGCGGGAGGGCCAGAGATACGCAGTATTTT